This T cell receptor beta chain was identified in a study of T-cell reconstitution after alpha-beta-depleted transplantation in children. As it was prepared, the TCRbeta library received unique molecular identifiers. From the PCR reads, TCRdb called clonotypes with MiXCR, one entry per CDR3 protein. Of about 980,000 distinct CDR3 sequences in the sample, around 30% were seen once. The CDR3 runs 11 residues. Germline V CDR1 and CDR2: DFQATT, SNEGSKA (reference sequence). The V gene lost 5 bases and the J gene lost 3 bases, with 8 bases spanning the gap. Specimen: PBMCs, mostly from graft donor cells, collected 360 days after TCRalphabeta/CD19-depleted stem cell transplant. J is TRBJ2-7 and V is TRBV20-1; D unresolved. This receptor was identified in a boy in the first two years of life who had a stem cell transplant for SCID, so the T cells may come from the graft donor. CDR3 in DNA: TGCAGTGCTGCCCTCCTCTACGAGCAGTACTTC. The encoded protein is CSAALLYEQYF.